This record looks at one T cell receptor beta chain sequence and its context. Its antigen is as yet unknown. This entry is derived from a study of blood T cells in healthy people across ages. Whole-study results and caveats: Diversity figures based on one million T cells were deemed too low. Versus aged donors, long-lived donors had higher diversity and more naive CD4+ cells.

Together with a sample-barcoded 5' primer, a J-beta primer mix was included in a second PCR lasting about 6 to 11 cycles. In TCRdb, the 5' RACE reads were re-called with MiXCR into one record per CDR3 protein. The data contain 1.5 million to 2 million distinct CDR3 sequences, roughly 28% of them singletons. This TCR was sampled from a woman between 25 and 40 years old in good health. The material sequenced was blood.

CDR3 in amino acids: CASSPLRIPKGQPQHF. The CDR3 coding sequence is TGTGCCAGCAGCCCCCTAAGGATCCCCAAAGGCCAGCCCCAGCATTTT. The V gene is TRBV11-2, the J gene TRBJ1-5; no definite D call. The germline gives CDR1 SGHAT, CDR2 FQNNGV. The V and J ends lost 5 bases and 7 bases respectively, with 21 bases between them. The CDR3 covers 16 residues.